This record looks at one T cell receptor (beta chain) sequence and its context. Its antigen is unknown. The sample is drawn from a study of T cell responses to AZD1222 COVID-19 vaccine. Overall study results and limits: CD4 TCRs linked to vaccination spanned spike, dominating at 160-218 and 743-854. In all cases, repertoires were sampled only after the peak T cell response. Two AZD1222 doses significantly raised spike-specific TCR breadth and depth over controls.

TCRdb's copy holds only in-frame clones and misses some; the assay was immunoSEQ multiplex PCR. The data hold approximately 100,000 clones, with 91% observed a single time. Trimming cost V 0 bases and J 7 bases, with 12 bases left between them. This CDR3 has 15 amino acids. Germline V lookup: CDR1 SGHDN, CDR2 FVKESK. The receptor was isolated from an adult in good health. Sequencing was performed on peripheral blood, taken on day 0 of AZD1222 vaccination. The genes are TRBV14 and TRBJ1-4; D is undetermined. The CDR3 sequence: CASSQEAGVGEKLFF. The CDR3 coding sequence is TGTGCCAGCAGCCAAGAAGCCGGAGTAGGTGAAAAACTGTTTTTT.